Below, one T cell receptor (beta chain) is given with its context. This clonotype has ten or more counts. Its specific antigen is unknown. Base quality data are lacking; no much larger clone is found one base away. These data originate in a study of identical twins (TCRdb year 2016). Regarding the research as a whole: To test whether fetal clonotypes persist, the study used deep sequencing on TCR alpha and beta repertoires from monozygotic twins, unrelated adults of various ages, and cord blood. To rule out contamination, the twin experiments were replicated at different times with different library preparation protocols.

All donors were healthy Caucasians. Three pairs of female monozygotic twins, all aged roughly 18 to 29 years, were included in the twin cohort. The RNA used for TCR libraries was isolated from peripheral blood mononuclear cells. Library preparation was by 5' RACE. The sample was run on an Illumina HiSeq 2000. A universal primer binding site was introduced by template switching, and a unique molecular identifier was present in the final cDNA, enabling accurate counting of TCR cDNA molecules. Specific primers in the conserved constant-segment region were used to synthesize first-strand cDNA for TCR alpha and beta chains. To control for contamination, every cDNA library was double barcoded, receiving both a SMART-Mk sample barcode and Illumina barcodes. TruSeq adapter sequences, together with Illumina sample barcodes, were added in two successive PCR steps. The Illumina HiSeq platform was used with custom primers to sequence TCR alpha and beta cDNA libraries. Regarding the original processing steps: Unique molecular identifiers were extracted from raw reads with MiGEC, and CDR3 positions were determined with MiXCR. For each individual, recombination models were inferred using an EM algorithm with the repgenHMM and IGoR tools. Shared clonotypes were analyzed with the tcR package in R, and sharing was normalized by the product of cloneset sizes. Out-of-frame nonproductive sequences were analyzed to study raw recombination free of thymic and clonal selection effects. The public reads were quality trimmed at Q25 with fastp and then assembled into clones with MiXCR by TCRdb, keeping productive beta chains. Duplicate CDR3 protein sequences are folded into a single record with the most common DNA and genes. In this record, the V and J calls reflect TCRdb's handling and not the investigators' own analysis. For this sample the table gives fewer than 650,000 distinct CDR3 sequences, of which 9.6% were detected only once. Jointly, the top ten make up around 3.1% of the sample.

The CDR3 numbers 18 residues from cysteine through phenylalanine. The read is trimmed to its CDR3 DNA, 54 bases read in frame from base 1. V trim: 1 base; J trim: 1 base; unmatched bases: 13. CDR1 and CDR2, per the germline V gene, are MGHRA and YSYEKL. Study-level results and caveats: In monozygotic twins, recombination models systematically underestimated out-of-frame TCR alpha sharing, but the models matched the sharing seen between unrelated individuals. In beta out-of-frame sequences, excess twin sharing was weaker, because having fewer shared sequences lowered the signal-to-noise ratio. Zero-insertion analyses could be partly confounded by invariant T cells such as MAIT and iNKT, although diverse VJ usage argued against such confounding for most clonotypes. Because the same donors could not be followed over many years, conclusions were based on cross-sectional statistical analysis. Compared with coincidental sharing between unrelated individuals, an excess of low generation-probability sequences was observed among out-of-frame TCR alpha sequences shared between twins. Abundant cord blood beta clonotypes carried fewer insertions; young adult naive repertoires showed a weaker similar trend, while memory repertoires showed none.

This sample was shared with a second study, whose subject was yellow fever vaccine responses in identical twins. The second study also describes: According to the authors, the vaccine-induced T cell response in identical twins seemed to be partly convergent and partly specific to each individual. In the study, vaccine-responding T cell clones were precisely tracked in identical twins.

The V and J genes are TRBV4-1 and TRBJ2-7, with TRBD1 matching 7 junction bases. The specimen sequenced was PBMCs. This clonotype originated in a woman younger than 35 in good health. The DNA reads TGCGCCAGCAGCCAAGCACACTCCGGGACAGTATTTTCCTACGAGCAGTACTTC. This codes for CASSQAHSGTVFSYEQYF.